The T cell receptor beta chain under discussion was sequenced for a study of glioma-infiltrating T cells. General observations from the study: CDR3 overlap between tissue and blood was very small. Above-expected tissue-blood divergence occurred in all gliomas, most in low-grade ones.

TCR alpha and beta CDR3 regions were amplified from RNA using iRepertoire nested multiplex PCR. Tissue mRNA or PBMC total RNA, 100-400 ng, went into one-step reverse transcription and amplification. TCRdb reanalysed the multiplex PCR reads using MiXCR and keeps one entry per CDR3 protein. The repertoire holds 100,000 to 150,000 distinct CDR3 sequences, roughly 25% seen once, with roughly 15% in the top ten. The CDR3 is made up of 14 amino acids. V lost 4 bases and J 5 bases, leaving 14 bases between the germline ends. Germline V lookup: CDR1 MNHEY, CDR2 SVGEGT. This clonotype has a count of ten or more. No antigen is known for it.

The chain links TRBV6-2 or TRBV6-3 to TRBJ1-1; D not resolved. The origin of this receptor is a human donor with low-grade glioma or glioblastoma, undergoing nonglioma brain surgery, or in good health (not recorded which). The material sequenced was glioma tissue, nonneoplastic brain tissue, or PBMCs (not recorded which). The DNA of the CDR3 is TGTGCCAGCAGTTGGTTGGGAGAGAGGACTGAAGCTTTCTTT. Protein sequence: CASSWLGERTEAFF.